Listed below are T cell receptor beta chains from one sample, sequenced in a study of blood T cells in healthy people across ages. TCRdb reanalysed the 5' RACE reads using MiXCR and keeps one entry per CDR3 protein. The table includes fewer than 2 million distinct CDR3 sequences, about two fifths detected once. Sample: blood. The source of these receptors is a human donor in good health. Both conserved end residues are trimmed from each CDR3. The order of the fields is J gene, D gene, V gene, CDR3 protein. The D gene is left open where the match is weak.

TRBJ2-4,-,TRBV11-2,ASSSGQSPQGAQY
TRBJ2-1,-,TRBV7-2,ASSLMGGQYNEQF
TRBJ1-2,TRBD1,TRBV7-9,ASSSLTTGFGYT
TRBJ2-3,-,TRBV6-5,ASSRSEPGTDTQY
TRBJ2-2,-,TRBV29-1,SVEEPGTGGELF
TRBJ1-1,TRBD1,TRBV4-1,ASSPWDRAGVNTETF
TRBJ2-7,-,TRBV29-1,SVIGDSYEQY
TRBJ1-5,-,TRBV28,ASSLSTGHQPQH
TRBJ1-2,-,TRBV9,ASSGPWSSHGYT
TRBJ2-7,TRBD1,TRBV20-1,SSETGGNYEQY
TRBJ2-4,TRBD1,TRBV11-2,ASSFVQGRQNIQY
TRBJ2-1,TRBD1,TRBV9,ASSDRGFRYNEQF
TRBJ2-1,-,TRBV29-1,SVRLSSYNEQF
TRBJ2-1,-,TRBV7-9,ASSRDHDNEQF
TRBJ2-7,TRBD2,TRBV20-1,SAGTPGGGAYEQY
TRBJ1-2,TRBD1,TRBV10-3,ATVQGVYDGYT
TRBJ1-1,TRBD1,TRBV11-2,ASSVTGGESGTEAF
TRBJ2-7,TRBD1,TRBV7-9,ASSPDRGVQQQY
TRBJ2-2,-,TRBV6-5,ASSYGAELRTGELF
TRBJ2-7,-,TRBV12-5,ASGLVRGSYEQY
TRBJ2-7,-,TRBV7-2,ASSLSFIGPYEQY
TRBJ2-7,TRBD2,TRBV10-3,AISESTRRRGTYEQY